A single sample gave rise to the 31 T cell receptor beta chains below, sequenced in a study of blood T cell repertoires in COVID-19 (TCRdb year 2020). The library came from the immunoSEQ multiplex PCR assay. This immuneACCESS table, as held by TCRdb, lists in-frame sequences with V and J called but not all clones. Of the missing ones, under half trace to an unresolved V gene in checked studies; the others have no known cause. Counted in this sample were fewer than 150,000 clones; around four fifths of them appeared once. The leading ten clones occupy less than 4.5% of the sample. Sequenced input: peripheral blood. Every receptor here comes from a woman older than 75 with acute or convalescent COVID-19.

The gene calls are TRBV27 and TRBJ2-7; 10 positions agree with TRBD1. Trimming took 5 bases from V and 4 from J; bases not matched to a gene: 2. Germline CDR1 MNHEY, CDR2 SMNVEV (reference sequence). CDR3 length: 13 amino acids. The CDR3 nucleotides are TGTGCCAGCAGTCCGGGACAGGGGTACGAGCAGTACTTC. Amino acids: CASSPGQGYEQYF.

J is TRBJ1-3 and V is TRBV10-3; 9 nucleotides agree with TRBD1. CDR1 ENHRY and CDR2 SYGVKD come from the germline V gene. The length of the CDR3 is 18 residues. V shed 3 bases, J shed 0 bases, and the junction held 9 bases outside the gene matches. The CDR3 region is CAISDLGQGLSSGNTIYF. The CDR3 bases are TGTGCCATCAGTGATTTGGGACAGGGACTTTCCTCTGGAAACACCATATATTTT.

This clone was detected a few times. The gene calls are TRBV14 and TRBJ1-4; 7 bases map to TRBD1. Germline V gene sequence: CDR1 SGHDN, CDR2 FVKESK. The CDR3 has 15 residues. The junction had 9 bases not matched to a gene; V was cut back by 4 bases and J by 7 bases. The CDR3 DNA sequence: TGTGCCAGCAGCCTCCGTCAGGGGGGAGGTGAAAAACTGTTTTTT. As protein: CASSLRQGGGEKLFF.

Only one count was recorded for this clone. CDR3 DNA sequence: TGTGCCAGCAGTTTATTACGGGGGGTCTATAATGAGCAGTTCTTC. This codes for CASSLLRGVYNEQFF. V and J are TRBV27 and TRBJ2-1; 7 bases are a match to TRBD2. V gave up 1 base and J gave up 7 bases; unmatched junction bases: 7. Germline assignment: CDR1 MNHEY and CDR2 SMNVEV (reference sequence). The CDR3 runs 15 residues.

The chain combines TRBV27 with TRBJ2-2; perhaps TRBD1 as D (5 bases). The V and J ends lost 3 bases and 4 bases respectively, with 12 bases between them. The CDR3 length is 15 residues. The germline CDR1 and CDR2 sequences are MNHEY and SMNVEV (reference sequence). CDR3 loop: CASSFTQGSTGELFF. The CDR3 DNA is TGTGCCAGCAGTTTCACCCAGGGTAGCACCGGGGAGCTGTTTTTT.

The chain uses TRBV19 and TRBJ1-5; D ambiguous. V was shortened by 0 bases and J by 4 bases, with 10 bases between the two germline ends. This CDR3 region has 15 residues. Germline loops: CDR1 LNHDA, CDR2 SQIVND (reference sequence). CDR3 nucleotides: TGTGCCAGTAGTATAGATCGGAGGAGAAATCAGCCCCAGCATTTT. Amino acids: CASSIDRRRNQPQHF.

This clone was found a few times. The chain uses TRBV2 and TRBJ1-5; possibly TRBD1 for D (5 bases). CDR1 and CDR2 (germline): SNHLY, FYNNEI. Trimming took 3 bases from V and 3 from J, leaving 9 bases between them. The CDR3 runs 14 residues. The CDR3 loop is CASSDHRFNQPQHF. The CDR3 nucleotides read TGTGCCAGCAGTGATCACAGGTTCAATCAGCCCCAGCATTTT.

This chain links TRBV19 with TRBJ1-2; possibly TRBD1 for D (6 bases). Germline lookup yields CDR1 LNHDA and CDR2 SQIVND (reference sequence). The length of the CDR3 is 12 residues. With 6 bases removed from V and 8 bases from J, the gap between germline ends came to 13 bases. The CDR3 nucleotides read TGTGCCAGTAGCCCCCGAGGGGGAGGCTACACCTTC. It specifies CASSPRGGGYTF.

The chain is built from TRBV27 and TRBJ2-7, with 9 bases that match TRBD2. After removal of 6 bases from V and 0 bases from J, the junction contained 9 bases not matched to a gene. Germline CDR1 reads MNHEY; CDR2 reads SMNVEV (reference sequence). The CDR3 extends over 16 amino acids. For the CDR3, the DNA is TGTGCCAGCAGCCCCCGGGGTAGCGGGAGCTCCTACGAGCAGTACTTC. This codes for CASSPRGSGSSYEQYF.

This chain connects TRBV7-3 to TRBJ2-1; 9 positions match TRBD2. The V and J ends lost 4 bases and 3 bases, in that order; junction bases with no gene match: 4. The germline V gene encodes CDR1 SGHTA and CDR2 FQGTGA. The CDR3 length is 15 residues. For the CDR3, the DNA is TGTGCCAGCAGCTCGAGCGGGGGGTTCTACAATGAGCAGTTCTTC. Its protein product is CASSSSGGFYNEQFF.

The chain carries TRBV7-8 and TRBJ2-2; 10 bases line up with TRBD2. Germline V gives CDR1 SGHVS, CDR2 FQNEAQ. V gave up 5 bases and J gave up 2 bases; unmatched junction bases: 5. The CDR3 extends over 16 amino acids. The CDR3 coding sequence is TGTGCCAGCAGCCCCAGGACTAGCGGAAACACCGGGGAGCTGTTTTTT. This sequence encodes CASSPRTSGNTGELFF.

The chain links TRBV10-1 to TRBJ1-1; D is ambiguous. Germline CDR1 WNHNN, CDR2 SYGVQD (reference sequence). V lost 2 bases and J 0 bases, leaving 4 bases between the germline ends. The CDR3 extends over 13 amino acids. CDR3 nucleotides: TGCGCCAGCAGTGAGAACTTGAACACTGAAGCTTTCTTT. Encoded protein: CASSENLNTEAFF.

This clone was seen ten or more times. The J gene is TRBJ2-2, the V gene TRBV6-5; weak D call: TRBD2 (5 bases). The CDR3 is made up of 15 amino acids. CDR1 is MNHEY and CDR2 is SVGAGI in the germline V gene. V lost 4 bases to trimming and J lost 0 bases, with 9 bases between them. The CDR3 sequence: CASSFAGPNTGELFF. Here the CDR3 DNA reads TGTGCCAGCAGTTTCGCGGGCCCGAACACCGGGGAGCTGTTTTTT.

The chain's CDR3 is CASSFFGLADYNEQFF. CDR3 nucleotides: TGTGCCAGCAGCTTTTTCGGCCTAGCGGACTACAATGAGCAGTTCTTC. This sequence joins TRBV5-6 and TRBJ2-1; TRBD2 agrees at 7 bases. The length of the CDR3 is 16 residues. Trimming at V came to 2 bases and at J to 3 bases, leaving 8 bases not matched to a gene. Germline CDR1 SGHDT, CDR2 YYEEEE.

The chain uses TRBV19 and TRBJ2-3; 7 nucleotides agree with TRBD1. Germline V gives CDR1 LNHDA, CDR2 SQIVND (reference sequence). V was pared by 4 bases and J by 4 bases, with 11 bases of the junction left unmatched. The CDR3 has 16 amino acids. As DNA, the CDR3 is TGTGCCAGTAGTACCCTCCTCCGGGACAGTCCAGATACGCAGTATTTT. Protein sequence: CASSTLLRDSPDTQYF. Using reference TRBV19 and TRBJ2-3 for the parts outside the CDR3, the full variable domain is DGGITQSPKYLFRKEGQNVTLSCEQNLNHDAMYWYRQDPGQGLRLIYYSQIVNDFQKGDIAEGYSVSREKKESFPLTVTSAQKNPTAFYLCASSTLLRDSPDTQYFGPGTRLTVL.

This chain uses TRBV7-3 with TRBJ2-1, with 10 bases identical to TRBD2. The CDR3 totals 15 residues. V lost 3 bases and J lost 2; bases outside the gene matches: 1. CDR1 SGHTA and CDR2 FQGTGA come from the germline V gene. For the CDR3, the DNA is TGTGCCAGCAGCTTCCTAGCGGGGGCCTACAATGAGCAGTTCTTC. This codes for CASSFLAGAYNEQFF.

This clone was observed a handful of times. The chain is built from TRBV5-4 and TRBJ2-4; no reliable D call. Germline V gene lookup returns CDR1 SGHNT and CDR2 YYREEE (reference sequence). This CDR3 is built from 12 residues. Trimming took off 2 bases at V and 6 bases at J, with 6 bases between the two ends. Here the CDR3 reads CASSFSGNIQYF. In DNA form, the CDR3 reads TGTGCCAGCAGCTTCTCCGGAAACATTCAGTACTTC.

V is TRBV24-1 and J is TRBJ1-2; TRBD1 is a possible D gene (6 bases). The ends were cut back, 3 bases at V and 5 bases at J, with 18 bases in the middle. The CDR3 contains 16 residues. Germline V CDR1 and CDR2: KGHDR, SFDVKD. The CDR3 nucleotides are TGTGCCACCAGTGATCGTGCCGGGCAGGGGATTTATGGCTACACCTTC. Translation: CATSDRAGQGIYGYTF.

The genes are TRBV10-3 and TRBJ1-2; 11 positions agree with TRBD1. With 6 bases clipped from V and 0 bases from J, the junction kept 6 bases outside the gene matches. Germline CDR1 and CDR2: ENHRY and SYGVKD. The CDR3 covers 16 residues. The CDR3 nucleotides read TGTGCCATCAGGTGGACAGGGGGCAGAACTAACTATGGCTACACCTTC. Amino acids: CAIRWTGGRTNYGYTF.

A few counts support this clone. CDR3 loop: CSASQGNQPQHF. In nucleotides, the CDR3 is TGCAGTGCTAGTCAGGGGAATCAGCCCCAGCATTTT. J is TRBJ1-5 and V is TRBV20-1, with a weak D call TRBD1 (6 bases). Germline loops: CDR1 DFQATT, CDR2 SNEGSKA (reference sequence). The length of the CDR3 is 12 residues. V was clipped by 3 bases and J by 4 bases, with 7 bases between them.

The genes are TRBV15 and TRBJ2-3; no firm D call. V lost 1 base to trimming and J lost 5 bases, with 7 bases between them. The CDR3 extends over 13 amino acids. Germline CDR1 reads LNHNV; CDR2 reads YYDKDF (reference sequence). The CDR3 protein is CATSRVYRDTQYF. DNA of the CDR3: TGTGCCACCAGCAGAGTATACAGAGATACGCAGTATTTT. Full variable domain (rest looked up from reference TRBV15 and TRBJ2-3): DAMVIQNPRYQVTQFGKPVTLSCSQTLNHNVMYWYQQKSSQAPKLLFHYYDKDFNNEADTPDNFQSRRPNTSFCFLDIRSPGLGDTAMYLCATSRVYRDTQYFGPGTRLTVL.

V gene TRBV5-1 combines with J gene TRBJ2-1; 9 bases are a match to TRBD1. This CDR3 has 15 residues. V lost 0 bases, J lost 2 bases, and 0 bases stayed unmatched. Germline CDR1 reads SGHRS; CDR2 reads YFSETQ. CDR3 DNA sequence: TGCGCCAGCAGCTTGGGGACAGGGGCCTACAATGAGCAGTTCTTC. Protein: CASSLGTGAYNEQFF.

DNA of the CDR3: TGTGCCAGCAGGGAGGGGTGGGATCAGCCCCAGCATTTT. Residues: CASREGWDQPQHF. The chain is built from TRBV6-5 and TRBJ1-5; D perhaps matches TRBD1 (5 bases). The germline V gene has CDR1 MNHEY and CDR2 SVGAGI. Trimming shortened V by 6 bases and J by 5 bases, and 11 bases separated the two germline ends. This CDR3 spans 13 amino acids.

V usage is TRBV19 and J usage is TRBJ2-1; the D gene is possibly TRBD1 (6 bases). The length of the CDR3 is 15 residues. With 8 bases removed from V and 0 bases from J, the gap between germline ends came to 14 bases. Per the germline V gene, CDR1 is LNHDA and CDR2 is SQIVND (reference sequence). CDR3: CASQGRRSSYNEQFF. In DNA form, the CDR3 reads TGTGCCAGTCAGGGGCGGAGGAGCTCCTACAATGAGCAGTTCTTC.

The V gene is TRBV18, the J gene TRBJ1-1, with D possibly matching TRBD1 (5 bases). Germline-derived CDR1 and CDR2 are KGHSH and LQKENI. Trimming took 3 bases from V and 1 from J, leaving 12 bases between them. The CDR3 spans 15 residues. In DNA form, the CDR3 reads TGTGCCAGCTCACCCCGTGGGACTCAGAACACTGAAGCTTTCTTT. As protein: CASSPRGTQNTEAFF.

V gene TRBV30 combines with J gene TRBJ2-7; D might be TRBD2 (6 bases). Trimming stripped 1 base from V and 3 bases from J, with 13 bases between. Germline V CDR1 and CDR2: GTSNPN, SVGIG (reference sequence). The CDR3 runs to 14 residues. The DNA for the CDR3 is TGTGCCTGGAGTGCGGGACTGACCTTCTACGAGCAGTACTTC. Translating gives CAWSAGLTFYEQYF. The full variable domain, rest sourced from reference TRBV30 and TRBJ2-7, is SQTIHQWPATLVQPVGSPLSLECTVEGTSNPNLYWYRQAAGRGLQLLFYSVGIGQISSEVPQNLSASRPQDRQFILSSKKLLLSDSGFYLCAWSAGLTFYEQYFGPGTRLTVT.

The gene calls are TRBV19 and TRBJ1-3; D is unresolved. Germline assignment: CDR1 LNHDA and CDR2 SQIVND (reference sequence). The CDR3 contains 13 residues. V lost 6 bases and J lost 3, with 9 bases in between. The CDR3 bases are TGTGCCAGTAGGGGAGTGGATGGAAACACCATATATTTT. This translates into CASRGVDGNTIYF.

This clone was found once. The J gene is TRBJ2-1, the V gene TRBV30, with 12 bases fitting TRBD2. Germline trimming cut 2 bases from V and 12 bases from J; bases unmatched to any gene: 8. The germline CDR1 and CDR2 sequences are GTSNPN and SVGIG (reference sequence). The CDR3 spans 14 residues. The CDR3 spells CAWSRGLAGSSQFF. In nucleotides, the CDR3 is TGTGCCTGGAGTCGTGGACTAGCGGGATCGTCGCAGTTCTTC.

This chain joins TRBV19 and TRBJ2-3; possible D gene TRBD2, 5 bases. Trimming shortened V by 5 bases and J by 6 bases, and 15 bases separated the two germline ends. The CDR3 spans 14 residues. From germline, CDR1 is LNHDA and CDR2 SQIVND (reference sequence). As DNA, the CDR3 is TGTGCCAGTAGTCCGAGGGCCACCTCGGATACGCAGTATTTT. Protein: CASSPRATSDTQYF.

This clone was picked up one time. J is TRBJ2-5 and V is TRBV4-2; tentative D call: TRBD1 (5 bases). Germline V gene lookup returns CDR1 LGHNA and CDR2 YNFKEQ. The length of the CDR3 is 14 residues. The V and J ends lost 6 bases and 5 bases respectively, with 16 bases between them. This CDR3 reads CASSPGWVGETQYF. In nucleotides, the CDR3 is TGTGCCAGCAGTCCAGGGTGGGTGGGGGAGACCCAGTACTTC.

The chain carries TRBV15 and TRBJ1-2; no firm D call. The V gene lost 0 bases and the J gene lost 11 bases, with 22 bases spanning the gap. The V gene's germline CDR1 is LNHNV and CDR2 YYDKDF (reference sequence). The CDR3 length is 16 residues. CDR3 sequence (DNA): TGTGCCACCAGCAGAGACCTTCAAGTTAGTCGTGCGGCTTACACCTTC. Protein sequence: CATSRDLQVSRAAYTF.